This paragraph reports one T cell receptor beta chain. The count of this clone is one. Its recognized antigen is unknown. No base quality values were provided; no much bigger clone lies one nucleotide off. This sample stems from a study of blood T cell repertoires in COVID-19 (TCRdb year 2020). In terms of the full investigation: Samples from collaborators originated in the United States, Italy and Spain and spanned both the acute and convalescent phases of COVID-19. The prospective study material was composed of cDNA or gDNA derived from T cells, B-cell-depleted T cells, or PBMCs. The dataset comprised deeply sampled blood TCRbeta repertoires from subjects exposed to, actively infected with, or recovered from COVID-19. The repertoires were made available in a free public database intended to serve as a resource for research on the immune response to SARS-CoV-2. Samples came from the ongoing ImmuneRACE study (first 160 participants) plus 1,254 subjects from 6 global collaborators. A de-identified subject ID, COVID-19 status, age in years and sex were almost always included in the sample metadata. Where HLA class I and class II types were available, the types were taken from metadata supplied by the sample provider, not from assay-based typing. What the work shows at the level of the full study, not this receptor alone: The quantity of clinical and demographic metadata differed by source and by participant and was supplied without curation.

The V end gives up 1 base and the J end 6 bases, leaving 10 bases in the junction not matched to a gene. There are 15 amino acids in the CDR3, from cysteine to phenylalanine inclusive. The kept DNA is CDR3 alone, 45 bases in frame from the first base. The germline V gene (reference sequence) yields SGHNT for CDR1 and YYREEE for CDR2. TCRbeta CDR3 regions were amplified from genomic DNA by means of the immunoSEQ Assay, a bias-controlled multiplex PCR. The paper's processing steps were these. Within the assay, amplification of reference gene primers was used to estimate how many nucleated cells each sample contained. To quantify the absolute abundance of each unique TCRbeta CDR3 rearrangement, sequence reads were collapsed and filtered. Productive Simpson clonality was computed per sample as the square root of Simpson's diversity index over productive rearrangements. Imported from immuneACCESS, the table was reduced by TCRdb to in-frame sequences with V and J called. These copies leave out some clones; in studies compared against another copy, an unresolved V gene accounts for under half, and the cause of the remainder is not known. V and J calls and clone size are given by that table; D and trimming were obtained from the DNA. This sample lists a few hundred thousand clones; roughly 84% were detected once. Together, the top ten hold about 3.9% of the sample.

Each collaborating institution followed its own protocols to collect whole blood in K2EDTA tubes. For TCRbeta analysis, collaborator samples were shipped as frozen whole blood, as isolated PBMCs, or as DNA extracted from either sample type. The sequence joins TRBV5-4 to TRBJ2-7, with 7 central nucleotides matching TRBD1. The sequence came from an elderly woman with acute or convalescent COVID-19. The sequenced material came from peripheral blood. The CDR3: CASSLSGRGRVEQYF. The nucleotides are TGTGCCAGCAGCTTGTCAGGTAGGGGGCGAGTCGAGCAGTACTTC.